These 20 T cell receptor beta chains share one sample of origin, sequenced in a study of cytomegalovirus exposure and HLA in healthy donors. The PCR made use of 60 Vbeta and 13 Jbeta primers. The repertoire was sequenced with immunoSEQ multiplex PCR; TCRdb's copy has only in-frame clones and lacks some. The table lists about 63,000 clones, more than 65% of them singletons. Sequencing input: PBMCs. These receptors came from a woman aged 30 to 39 in good health and CMV-seronegative.

The chain links TRBV9 to TRBJ1-1, with 10 bases fitting TRBD1. The CDR3 sequence is 16 residues long. CDR1 and CDR2 from the germline V gene are SGDLS and YYNGEE. Trimming cost V 4 bases and J 3 bases; bases outside gene matches: 9. CDR3 in DNA: TGTGCCAGCAGCCTTTTCCGGGACAGGGGAGACACTGAAGCTTTCTTT. This gives the protein CASSLFRDRGDTEAFF.

Points on this clone: The junction shows a germline mismatch at one end, possibly a read error. The V and J genes are TRBV19 and TRBJ1-6, with 8 bases aligning to TRBD1. The CDR3 length is 16 residues. The V gene's germline CDR1 is LNHDA and CDR2 SQIVND (reference sequence). CDR3 coding DNA: TGTGCCAGTAGTCTAGACGGACAGGGTGGCAATTCACCCCTCCACTTT. It translates to CASSLDGQGGNSPLHF.

V usage is TRBV5-1 and J usage is TRBJ2-3, with a weak D call TRBD1 (5 bases). V lost 1 base and J lost 6, with 12 bases in between. This CDR3 comprises 14 residues. The germline V gene has CDR1 SGHRS and CDR2 YFSETQ. The CDR3 sequence is CASSLKGLDDTQYF. CDR3 sequence (DNA): TGCGCCAGCAGCTTGAAGGGGCTAGATGATACGCAGTATTTT.

This clone was seen a few times. The chain couples TRBV27 to TRBJ1-5; 9 bases agree with TRBD1. The CDR3 has 15 residues. Trimming took 5 bases from V and 4 from J; bases not matched to a gene: 6. Germline V gives CDR1 MNHEY, CDR2 SMNVEV (reference sequence). CDR3 coding DNA: TGTGCCAGCAGTCCAGGGACAGGGCCTAATCAGCCCCAGCATTTT. Translating it yields CASSPGTGPNQPQHF.

The chain combines TRBV7-9 with TRBJ1-1; no reliable D call. V lost 11 bases, J lost 1 base, and 14 bases lay in between. The CDR3 consists of 13 residues. Germline V lookup: CDR1 SEHNR, CDR2 FQNEAQ (reference sequence). CDR3 in DNA: TGTGCCTTCGACTTTTACGGGAACACTGAAGCTTTCTTT. Its protein product is CAFDFYGNTEAFF.

The J gene is TRBJ2-7, the V gene TRBV18, with 8 positions matching TRBD2. The V segment lost 6 bases and the J segment 4 bases; nucleotides outside the gene matches: 11. The V gene's germline CDR1 is KGHSH and CDR2 LQKENI. The length of the CDR3 is 15 residues. In DNA form, the CDR3 reads TGTGCCAGCTCCGGGGGGGAGGGCACGATTTACGAGCAGTACGTC. This sequence encodes CASSGGEGTIYEQYV.

The chain couples TRBV7-6 to TRBJ2-5, with TRBD2 matching over 10 bases. J lost 5 bases, V lost 1 base, and 10 bases had no gene match. The germline V gene has CDR1 SGHVS and CDR2 FNYEAQ. The CDR3 spans 17 residues. CDR3 coding DNA: TGTGCCAGCAGCTTAGGGCCGACTAGCGGGTTTAGGGAGACCCAGTACTTC. It yields the protein CASSLGPTSGFRETQYF.

The rearrangement uses TRBV29-1 and TRBJ1-6; TRBD1 matches at 7 bases. The CDR3 is 13 amino acids. The junction had 3 bases not matched to a gene; V was cut back by 4 bases and J by 6 bases. Looked up from germline, CDR1 is SQVTM and CDR2 is ANQGSEA. CDR3: CSVGDSSNSPLHF. The CDR3 nucleotides read TGCAGCGTTGGGGACAGCTCTAATTCACCCCTCCACTTT.

This clone occurred a few times. This chain connects TRBV7-8 to TRBJ2-7; weak D call: TRBD1 (6 bases). The germline V gene has CDR1 SGHVS and CDR2 FQNEAQ. The CDR3 consists of 14 residues. V lost 4 bases to trimming and J lost 4 bases, with 14 bases between them. The CDR3 DNA reads as TGTGCCAGCAGCTCGGGACAAAACGAGTACGAGCAGTACGTC. This codes for CASSSGQNEYEQYV.

The chain uses TRBV5-5 and TRBJ1-5; D is uncertain. This CDR3 has 13 residues. V dropped 0 bases and J dropped 6 bases, with 7 bases sitting between them. CDR1 and CDR2 (germline): SGHKS, YYEKEE (reference sequence). CDR3 nucleotides: TGTGCCAGCAGCTTGGAGCTCTTTCAGCCCCAGCATTTT. Its translation: CASSLELFQPQHF. The variable domain in full, with the rest retrieved from reference TRBV5-5 and TRBJ1-5, is DAGVTQSPTHLIKTRGQQVTLRCSPISGHKSVSWYQQVLGQGPQFIFQYYEKEERGRGNFPDRFSARQFPNYSSELNVNALLLGDSALYLCASSLELFQPQHFGDGTRLSIL.

This chain connects TRBV7-9 to TRBJ2-3, with TRBD1 matching 9 bases. Germline loops: CDR1 SEHNR, CDR2 FQNEAQ (reference sequence). This CDR3 contains 19 residues. V lost 7 bases and J lost 1; bases outside the gene matches: 18. The CDR3 DNA follows: TGTGCCAGCAACACCCCAACCCGGGACAGGGTTTTCGGCACAGATACGCAGTATTTT. Its protein product is CASNTPTRDRVFGTDTQYF.

CDR3 sequence (DNA): TGTGCCAGCAGCGAGGACAGCCGGAGCTCCTACGAGCAGTACTTC. This sequence encodes CASSEDSRSSYEQYF. The chain recombines TRBV9 with TRBJ2-7; D might be TRBD1 (6 bases). This CDR3 spans 15 amino acids. In germline, CDR1 is SGDLS, CDR2 YYNGEE. Trimming removed 3 bases from V and 0 bases from J, with 13 bases in between.

The chain has TRBV27 and TRBJ2-5, with TRBD2 as a possible D gene (6 bases). From germline, CDR1 is MNHEY and CDR2 SMNVEV (reference sequence). The CDR3 is 15 residues long. V was pared by 6 bases and J by 4 bases, with 18 bases between. CDR3 residues: CASSLAGGIRETQYF. In DNA form, the CDR3 reads TGTGCCAGCAGCCTCGCTGGGGGGATCAGAGAGACCCAGTACTTC.

This chain uses TRBV9 with TRBJ2-3; 8 bases agree with TRBD2. Germline V gene data show CDR1 as SGDLS and CDR2 as YYNGEE. The length of the CDR3 is 16 residues. With V trimmed by 0 bases and J by 4 bases, 7 bases remained unmatched. The CDR3 region is CASSVGAGGGSDTQYF. CDR3 sequence (DNA): TGTGCCAGCAGCGTAGGGGCGGGAGGCGGATCAGATACGCAGTATTTT.

V gene TRBV18 combines with J gene TRBJ1-1; 8 bases are shared with TRBD1. The length of the CDR3 is 15 residues. Germline values: CDR1 KGHSH, CDR2 LQKENI. The trim removed 6 bases at V and 4 bases at J, leaving 10 bases unmatched. DNA for the CDR3: TGTGCCAGCTCCCGCGCAGGGGGCGGGCTCACTGAAGCTTTCTTT. Translating gives CASSRAGGGLTEAFF.

The gene calls are TRBV25-1 and TRBJ2-4; 9 nucleotides agree with TRBD1. The germline V gene encodes CDR1 MGHDK and CDR2 SYGVNS. The CDR3 runs to 14 residues. V lost 4 bases and J lost 5; bases outside the gene matches: 3. CDR3 protein: CASSAWTGENIQYF. CDR3 nucleotide sequence: TGTGCCAGCAGTGCCTGGACAGGGGAAAACATTCAGTACTTC.

The chain combines TRBV6-1 with TRBJ1-2; weak D call: TRBD1 (6 bases). Germline CDR1 and CDR2: MNHNS and SASEGT. V was cut by 2 bases and J by 4 bases, with 14 bases left in between. The CDR3 extends over 15 amino acids. CDR3 sequence (DNA): TGTGCCAGCAGTGAATTACGTGGCAGGGGCTATGGCTACACCTTC. Its translation: CASSELRGRGYGYTF.

The genes are TRBV30 and TRBJ1-2, with 7 bases fitting TRBD1. V gave up 0 bases and J gave up 4 bases; unmatched junction bases: 17. The germline CDR1 and CDR2 sequences are GTSNPN and SVGIG (reference sequence). The CDR3 has 18 amino acids. The CDR3 spells CAWSVHPGQRAGGYGYTF. The CDR3 bases are TGTGCCTGGAGTGTACATCCGGGACAGAGGGCCGGCGGCTATGGCTACACCTTC.

This clone was seen a handful of times. The chain joins TRBV30 to TRBJ2-3, with TRBD2 matching over 10 bases. The CDR3 is made up of 15 amino acids. Germline loops: CDR1 GTSNPN, CDR2 SVGIG (reference sequence). The ends lost 1 base at V and 5 bases at J; junction bases unmatched: 6. CDR3 amino acids: CAWSATSGKRDTQYF. CDR3 DNA sequence: TGTGCCTGGAGTGCTACTAGCGGGAAAAGAGATACGCAGTATTTT.

The chain employs TRBV14 and TRBJ1-1; 7 positions match TRBD1. Germline values: CDR1 SGHDN, CDR2 FVKESK. The trim removed 4 bases at V and 8 bases at J, leaving 19 bases unmatched. The length of the CDR3 is 17 residues. This CDR3 is CASSRLPREQGRPEAFF. In nucleotides, the CDR3 is TGTGCCAGCAGCCGCCTACCCCGGGAACAGGGGAGACCCGAAGCTTTCTTT.